This T cell receptor beta chain was found in a study of CD8 T cell repertoires and HIV-1 epitope variants. Whole-study context: Enriched T cells were co-cultured with equal autologous T cell-negative cells.

The CDR3 contains 15 residues. With 5 bases clipped from V and 2 bases from J, the junction kept 6 bases outside the gene matches. CDR1 is SGHTA, CDR2 FQGTGA, per germline. Comment on this clone: Its antigen is as yet unknown.

Sequencing used immunoSEQ multiplex PCR; TCRdb keeps in-frame clones, though not all of them. This sample yields over 4,000 clones, of which around 66% are seen a single time; over 40% belongs to the top ten. Sequencing was carried out using cultured CD8+ T cells derived from PBMCs. The TCR was taken from a male donor with HIV. V is TRBV7-3 and J is TRBJ2-3, with TRBD2 matching over 8 bases. CDR3 sequence reads: CASSLARGDTDTQYF. The CDR3, as DNA: TGTGCCAGCAGCCTAGCGCGGGGGGACACAGATACGCAGTATTTT.